This section outlines one T cell receptor beta chain sequence together with its context. Chemo-refractory metastatic non-small-cell lung cancer patients underwent focal radiation alongside CTLA-4 blockade with ipilimumab. This entry comes from a study of radiotherapy plus CTLA-4 blockade in lung cancer. Trimming pared 2 bases from V and 3 bases from J, leaving 9 bases between. Germline V CDR1 and CDR2: SGDLS, YYNGEE. This CDR3 has 14 residues. This table comes from immunoSEQ multiplex PCR, and its TCRdb copy is limited to in-frame clones, with some not included. In the table there are some 100,000 clones, about four fifths of which are singletons.

This chain links TRBV9 with TRBJ1-5; TRBD1 is a possible D gene (6 bases). The specimen comprised peripheral blood, sampled from a patient treated with radiotherapy plus ipilimumab. The clonotype was recovered from a human donor with non-small cell lung cancer that progressed on radiotherapy plus ipilimumab. The CDR3 sequence: CASSVGDTNQPQHF. The CDR3 region has the DNA TGTGCCAGCAGCGTTGGGGACACCAATCAGCCCCAGCATTTT. The full variable domain, its missing parts supplied by reference TRBV9 and TRBJ1-5, is DSGVTQTPKHLITATGQRVTLRCSPRSGDLSVYWYQQSLDQGLQFLIQYYNGEERAKGNILERFSAQQFPDLHSELNLSSLELGDSALYFCASSVGDTNQPQHFGDGTRLSIL.